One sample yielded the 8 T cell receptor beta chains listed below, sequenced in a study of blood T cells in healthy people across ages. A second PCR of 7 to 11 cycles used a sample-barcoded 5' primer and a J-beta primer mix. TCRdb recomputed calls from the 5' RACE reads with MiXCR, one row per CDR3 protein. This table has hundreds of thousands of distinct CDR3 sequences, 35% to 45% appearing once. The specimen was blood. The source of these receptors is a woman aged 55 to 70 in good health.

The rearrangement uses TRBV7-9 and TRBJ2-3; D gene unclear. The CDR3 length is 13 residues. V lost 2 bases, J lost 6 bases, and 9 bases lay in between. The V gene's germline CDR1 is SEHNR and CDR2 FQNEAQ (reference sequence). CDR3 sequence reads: CASSLFGLDTQYF. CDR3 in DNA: TGTGCCAGCAGCTTATTCGGGTTGGATACGCAGTATTTT.

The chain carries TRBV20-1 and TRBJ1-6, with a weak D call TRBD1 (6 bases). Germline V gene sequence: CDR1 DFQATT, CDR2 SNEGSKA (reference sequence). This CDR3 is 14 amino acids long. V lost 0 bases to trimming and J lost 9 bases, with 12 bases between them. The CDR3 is CSARDQGMVSPLHF. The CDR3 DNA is TGCAGTGCTAGAGATCAGGGGATGGTTTCACCCCTCCACTTT.

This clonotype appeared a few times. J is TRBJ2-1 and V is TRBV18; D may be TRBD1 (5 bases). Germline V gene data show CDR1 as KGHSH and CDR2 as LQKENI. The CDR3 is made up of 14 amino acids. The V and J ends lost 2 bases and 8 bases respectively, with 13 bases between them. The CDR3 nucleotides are TGTGCCAGCTCACCAGACAGATCCGTAGATGAGCAGTTCTTC. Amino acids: CASSPDRSVDEQFF.

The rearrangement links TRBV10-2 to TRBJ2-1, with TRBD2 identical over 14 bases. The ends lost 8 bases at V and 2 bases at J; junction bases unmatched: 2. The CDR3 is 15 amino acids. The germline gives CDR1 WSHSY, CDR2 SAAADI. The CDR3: CASQGLAGAYNEQFF. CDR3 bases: TGCGCCAGCCAGGGACTAGCGGGGGCCTACAATGAGCAGTTCTTC.

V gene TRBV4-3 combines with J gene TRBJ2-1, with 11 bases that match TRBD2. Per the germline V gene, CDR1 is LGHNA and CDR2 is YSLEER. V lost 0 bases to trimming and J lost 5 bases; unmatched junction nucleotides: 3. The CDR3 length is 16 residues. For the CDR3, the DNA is TGCGCCAGCAGCCAAGATGTGGGACTAGCGGACAATGAGCAGTTCTTC. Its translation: CASSQDVGLADNEQFF.

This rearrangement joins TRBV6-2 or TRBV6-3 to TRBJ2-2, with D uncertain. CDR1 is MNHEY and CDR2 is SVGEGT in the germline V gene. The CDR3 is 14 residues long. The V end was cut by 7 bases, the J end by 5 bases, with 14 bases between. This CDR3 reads CASTGRRPTGELFF. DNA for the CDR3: TGTGCCAGCACTGGGCGCCGGCCGACCGGGGAGCTGTTTTTT.

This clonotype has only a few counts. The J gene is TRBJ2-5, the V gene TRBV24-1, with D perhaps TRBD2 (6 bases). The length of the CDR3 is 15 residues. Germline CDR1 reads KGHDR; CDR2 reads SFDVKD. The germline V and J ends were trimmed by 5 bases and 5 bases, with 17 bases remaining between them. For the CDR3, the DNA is TGTGCCACCAGTGGCTTATCGGAGGGGCGGGAGACCCAGTACTTC. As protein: CATSGLSEGRETQYF.

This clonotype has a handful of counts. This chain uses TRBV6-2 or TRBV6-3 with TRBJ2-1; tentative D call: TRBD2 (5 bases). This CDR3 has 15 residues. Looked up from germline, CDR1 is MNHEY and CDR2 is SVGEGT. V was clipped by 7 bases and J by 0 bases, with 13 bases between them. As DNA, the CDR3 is TGTGCCAGCACCGCCGGGATCGGCTCCTACAATGAGCAGTTCTTC. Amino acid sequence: CASTAGIGSYNEQFF.